This TCR beta chain was documented in a study of T cells in Graves' hyperthyroidism and ophthalmopathy (dated by TCRdb to about 2019). In the study overall: Peripheral blood samples were taken at initial diagnosis, before any treatment was given. To identify TCR V-J signatures that set the groups apart, the researchers used a discovery cohort of 100 or so patients, made up of 40 to 45 with Graves' ophthalmopathy and about 55 with stable Graves' hyperthyroidism. Prospective prediction of ophthalmopathy was tested in an independent validation cohort of 18 to 20 hyperthyroidism patients and roughly 16 patients who later progressed to ophthalmopathy. The approximately 90 discovery patients were randomly split 7:3 into training and test sets. The study also compared thyroid tissue and blood T-cell repertoires from several Graves' hyperthyroidism patients. Once sampling was done, hyperthyroidism patients were given methimazole at a starting dose of 30 mg daily, whereas ophthalmopathy patients were given high-dose intravenous methylprednisolone. The paper reports TCR Vbeta CDR3 sequencing of some 140 peripheral blood samples: approximately 41 ophthalmopathy, about 75 hyperthyroidism and around 17 progressor patients.

General conclusions and limits of the study: No statistical method was used to fix the sample size in advance, and group allocation was not hidden from the investigators. In validation, progression to ophthalmopathy was predicted by the model with 70.59% sensitivity and 72.22% specificity, a median of around 5.9 months before onset. In cross-validation, a model built on a 13 V-J signature told ophthalmopathy apart from stable hyperthyroidism with approximately 90% sensitivity and roughly 81% specificity, and in testing the same model reached 80%/75%. Most expanded thyroid clonotypes (frequency above 0.001) were also detected in blood, a finding suggesting that blood repertoires may reflect thyroid immune responses.

The TCR beta CDR3 regions were amplified from the RNA transcripts. The first round of RT-PCR for the TCR CDR3 was performed with the HTBI primer set and the Qiagen OneStep RT-PCR kit. Libraries were constructed in a second round of multiplex PCR, after which size selection and purification were carried out. Sequencing of the libraries was done on an Illumina HiSeq2000 using paired-end 100 bp reads. Per the authors' processing: Raw data were processed with SOAPnuke, discarding reads with adapters, uncalled bases, mean Phred below 15, or no exact constant-primer or identifier match. COPE v1.2.5 was used to merge the high-quality paired reads, and each unique nucleotide sequence was defined as a clonotype. Clonotypes were aligned to IMGT TRBV, TRBD and TRBJ reference segments using MiTCR v1.1. Only V-J combinations with frequency above 0.0001, covering roughly 99% of repertoires, were analysed. The TCS score was defined as F50 (clonal expansion) divided by E x V (chaos), with BLOSUM62-based TCRdist calculated between CDR3 peptides within each V-J. Welch's t-statistics and random forest reduced roughly 500 V-J features to 13, which were used in a naive Bayes classifier (R e1071). The raw public data were reprocessed by TCRdb itself: fastp quality trimming at Q25, MiXCR clonotype calling, in-frame beta chains only. Duplicate CDR3 protein sequences are folded into a single record with the most common DNA and genes. Clone size and V and J calls follow TCRdb, not the original study. This sample holds over 500,000 distinct CDR3 sequences; more than 15% were observed only once. 25% to 35% of the sample is taken by the ten largest.

Ophthalmopathy patients had moderately to severely active disease, with a Clinical Activity Score of 3 or more, a NOSPECS grade of 4 or more, and a disease duration of less than 3 months. Patients with uncontrolled infections, other autoimmune diseases, pregnancy or lactation were excluded. Clinical symptoms, serum thyroxine and TRAb, thyroid ultrasound, and orbital computed tomography formed the basis for the diagnoses. PBMCs were separated from roughly 10 ml of fresh peripheral blood using Ficoll-Paque density gradient centrifugation. Trizol reagent was used to extract total RNA, and RNA quality was then checked on an Agilent 2100 Bioanalyzer. V lost 10 bases and J lost 6 bases, and the count of bases not matched to a germline gene is 5. From the cysteine up to the phenylalanine, the CDR3 has a length of 11 residues. Solely the CDR3 DNA is kept, with 33 bases framed from the first base. CDR1 SNHLY and CDR2 FYNNEI were looked up in the germline V gene.

The sample holds many counts of this clonotype. The specificity of this receptor is unknown. No much larger clone is present one base from it, and per-base qualities are unavailable. The clonotype comes from a woman between 25 and 40 years old with Graves' ophthalmopathy. Recombination connected TRBV2 to TRBJ1-2, and TRBD1 matches 7 of the central bases. The sequenced material came from blood. The DNA sequence is given as TGTGCCACAGGGACAGCAGATGGCTACACCTTC. Its translation reads: CATGTADGYTF.